What follows are 5 T cell receptor beta chains derived from one specimen sequenced in a study of blood T cells in healthy people across ages. The second PCR ran roughly 6 to 11 cycles with a sample-barcoded 5' primer and J-beta primers. TCRdb recomputed calls from the 5' RACE reads with MiXCR, one row per CDR3 protein. The sample shows over a million distinct CDR3 sequences, 45% of them seen only once. The sample taken for sequencing was blood. The receptors derive from a woman aged 55-70 years in good health.

In this sample, this clonotype turned up a few times. The chain has TRBV18 and TRBJ2-7, with 13 bases identical to TRBD2. V dropped 8 bases and J dropped 5; count of bases not matched to a gene: 3. Germline V CDR1 and CDR2: KGHSH, LQKENI. The CDR3 loop spans 13 amino acids. This chain's CDR3 is CASAGLAGDEQYF. The CDR3 bases are TGTGCCAGCGCCGGACTAGCGGGAGACGAGCAGTACTTC.

The genes are TRBV7-3 and TRBJ2-3; unclear D gene. Deletions cut 1 base from V and 1 base from J, with 9 bases between. Germline V CDR1 and CDR2: SGHTA, FQGTGA. This CDR3 has 15 residues. The CDR3 region has the DNA TGTGCCAGCAGCTTAAGTGGTTTCGGCACAGATACGCAGTATTTT. This translates into CASSLSGFGTDTQYF.

In its sample, this clonotype was seen a few times. A much more abundant neighbour one base away suggests this may be a read error. The V call is TRBV6-5, the J call TRBJ2-4, with 9 bases lining up with TRBD1. The DNA end is more similar to TRBJ2-5, so the J call may be wrong. Germline CDR1 MNHEY, CDR2 SVGAGI. This CDR3 comprises 14 residues. The CDR3, as DNA: TGTGCCAGCAGTTACGTGACAGGGGGAGAGACCCAGTACTTC. As protein: CASSYVTGGETQYF.

The genes are TRBV5-6 and TRBJ1-1; TRBD1 might be the D (5 bases). CDR1 SGHDT and CDR2 YYEEEE come from the germline V gene. This CDR3 has 14 residues. V lost 4 bases to trimming and J lost 5 bases, with 15 bases between them. As DNA, the CDR3 is TGTGCCAGCAGCCGATATAGAGGGGAAACTGAAGCTTTCTTT. It codes for CASSRYRGETEAFF.

The genes are TRBV7-3 and TRBJ2-3, with D hard to call. CDR3 length equals 14 residues. V gave up 0 bases and J gave up 6 bases, with 10 bases separating them. Per the germline V gene, CDR1 is SGHTA and CDR2 is FQGTGA. The chain's CDR3 is CASSLTNIRDTQYF. CDR3 DNA sequence: TGTGCCAGCAGCTTAACAAACATCCGGGATACGCAGTATTTT. The whole variable domain, filled in from reference TRBV7-3 and TRBJ2-3, reads GAGVSQTPSNKVTEKGKYVELRCDPISGHTALYWYRQSLGQGPEFLIYFQGTGAADDSGLPNDRFFAVRPEGSVSTLKIQRTERGDSAVYLCASSLTNIRDTQYFGPGTRLTVL.